The next 26 T cell receptor beta chains were all read from a single sample in a study of shared clonotypes between healthy human individuals. Method: immunoSEQ multiplex PCR; TCRdb's copy keeps in-frame clones and lacks some. Counted here are about 680,000 clones, around 73% occurring once; the ten biggest clones make up around 1.8%. The specimen sequenced was memory CD4+ T cells sorted from blood. Described subset: CD45RA-negative fraction. These receptors were obtained from a woman in her thirties in good health.

In its sample, this clone was seen a few times. This rearrangement joins TRBV19 to TRBJ2-2; no firm D call. Germline V lookup: CDR1 LNHDA, CDR2 SQIVND (reference sequence). The CDR3 runs to 14 residues. Deletions cut 5 bases from V and 2 bases from J, with 9 bases between. CDR3 nucleotide sequence: TGTGCCAGTAGTCGCAGTGAAAACACCGGGGAGCTGTTTTTT. It translates to CASSRSENTGELFF.

This rearrangement joins TRBV5-4 to TRBJ2-6; 8 nucleotides align to TRBD2. Germline V gene data show CDR1 as SGHNT and CDR2 as YYREEE (reference sequence). The CDR3 has 16 residues. V gave up 4 bases and J gave up 3 bases; unmatched junction bases: 6. The CDR3 region is CASSAGTSGGANVLTF. DNA of the CDR3: TGTGCCAGCAGCGCCGGGACTAGTGGTGGGGCCAACGTCCTGACTTTC.

This rearrangement joins TRBV6-5 to TRBJ2-2, with 7 bases lining up with TRBD1. Germline values: CDR1 MNHEY, CDR2 SVGAGI. After removal of 6 bases from V and 0 bases from J, the junction contained 4 bases not matched to a gene. CDR3 length: 15 residues. The CDR3 DNA sequence: TGTGCCAGCAGCAAGCAGGGGGCGAACACCGGGGAGCTGTTTTTT. Translated: CASSKQGANTGELFF.

The chain carries TRBV7-3 and TRBJ2-7; weak D call: TRBD2 (6 bases). The CDR3 spans 17 residues. V dropped 2 bases and J dropped 0 bases, with 17 bases sitting between them. Germline assignment: CDR1 SGHTA and CDR2 FQGTGA. The CDR3 reads CASSLFPRGSGSYEQYF. CDR3 in DNA: TGTGCCAGCAGCTTATTCCCCCGTGGTAGCGGCTCCTACGAGCAGTACTTC. Using reference TRBV7-3 and TRBJ2-7 for the parts outside the CDR3, the full variable domain is GAGVSQTPSNKVTEKGKYVELRCDPISGHTALYWYRQSLGQGPEFLIYFQGTGAADDSGLPNDRFFAVRPEGSVSTLKIQRTERGDSAVYLCASSLFPRGSGSYEQYFGPGTRLTVT.

CDR3 DNA: TGCGCCAGCAGTGAGGCAGGGCTCGGCACAGATACGCAGTATTTT. Translating gives CASSEAGLGTDTQYF. The chain combines TRBV10-2 with TRBJ2-3; D might be TRBD1 (5 bases). V was pared by 2 bases and J by 1 base, with 10 bases between. Germline CDR1 WSHSY, CDR2 SAAADI. The length of the CDR3 is 15 residues.

The sample holds a few counts of this clone. Here the CDR3 DNA reads TGCGCCAGCAGCAAGGACAATACCCTCTACAATGAGCAGTTCTTC. This translates into CASSKDNTLYNEQFF. V gene TRBV5-1 combines with J gene TRBJ2-1; tentatively, D is TRBD1 (5 bases). Trimming removed 4 bases at V and 3 bases at J, with 14 bases between. The germline CDR1 and CDR2 sequences are SGHRS and YFSETQ. This CDR3 contains 15 residues.

The chain combines TRBV19 with TRBJ2-3; 10 bases are a match to TRBD2. This CDR3 is built from 17 residues. Germline V gives CDR1 LNHDA, CDR2 SQIVND (reference sequence). The trim removed 5 bases at V and 1 base at J, leaving 9 bases unmatched. The CDR3 is CASSAGAGTSGTDTQYF. The CDR3 coding sequence is TGTGCCAGTAGTGCCGGGGCCGGGACTAGCGGCACAGATACGCAGTATTTT.

The chain is built from TRBV7-8 and TRBJ1-2; the D is unclear. The CDR3 sequence is 14 residues long. Trimming took off 4 bases at V and 7 bases at J, with 16 bases between the two ends. Germline V gene data show CDR1 as SGHVS and CDR2 as FQNEAQ. CDR3 DNA: TGTGCCAGCAGCTCCTCGGGCAGAATCGGTGGCTACACCTTC. It specifies CASSSSGRIGGYTF.

V gene TRBV11-2 combines with J gene TRBJ2-7; the D is unclear. CDR1 is SGHAT and CDR2 is FQNNGV in the germline V gene. The CDR3 is 15 amino acids. V lost 3 bases to trimming and J lost 1 base, with 13 bases between them. Here the CDR3 reads CASSFGGGRSYEQYF. The CDR3 bases are TGTGCCAGCAGCTTCGGTGGCGGTCGATCCTACGAGCAGTACTTC. The entire variable domain, with the rest obtained from reference TRBV11-2 and TRBJ2-7, is as follows: EAGVAQSPRYKIIEKRQSVAFWCNPISGHATLYWYQQILGQGPKLLIQFQNNGVVDDSQLPKDRFSAERLKGVDSTLKIQPAKLEDSAVYLCASSFGGGRSYEQYFGPGTRLTVT.

The table lists this clone with a few counts. The chain recombines TRBV18 with TRBJ1-2; 8 positions agree with TRBD1. CDR1 is KGHSH, CDR2 LQKENI, per germline. Trimming removed 3 bases from V and 3 bases from J; junction bases left unmatched: 0. The CDR3 totals 13 residues. In DNA form, the CDR3 reads TGTGCCAGCTCACCGGGACAGGACTATGGCTACACCTTC. Amino acids: CASSPGQDYGYTF.

This clone has just a few counts. The gene calls are TRBV7-9 and TRBJ2-5; D call uncertain. CDR1 and CDR2 from the germline V gene are SEHNR and FQNEAQ (reference sequence). The CDR3 has 13 residues. Trimming removed 2 bases at V and 3 bases at J, with 7 bases between. For the CDR3, the DNA is TGTGCCAGCAGCTTATCCGCCGAAGAGACCCAGTACTTC. Translating gives CASSLSAEETQYF.

V gene TRBV7-9 combines with J gene TRBJ2-5, with 11 nucleotides matching TRBD2. This CDR3 comprises 15 residues. With 4 bases clipped from V and 4 bases from J, the junction kept 5 bases outside the gene matches. Germline V gives CDR1 SEHNR, CDR2 FQNEAQ (reference sequence). CDR3 sequence: CASSSPGLAVETQYF. The CDR3 DNA sequence: TGTGCCAGCAGCTCGCCGGGACTAGCGGTAGAGACCCAGTACTTC.

This rearrangement joins TRBV7-9 to TRBJ1-4; the match to TRBD1 covers 8 bases. Trimming removed 5 bases from V and 0 bases from J; junction bases left unmatched: 5. The CDR3 spans 16 residues. CDR1 and CDR2 (germline): SEHNR, FQNEAQ (reference sequence). The CDR3 DNA is TGTGCCAGCAGCCCCGGGACAGGCACAACTAATGAAAAACTGTTTTTT. Translated: CASSPGTGTTNEKLFF.

This clone was observed a handful of times. The rearrangement joins TRBV7-9 to TRBJ2-5, with D perhaps TRBD2 (5 bases). CDR3 length: 12 residues. V was clipped by 4 bases and J by 9 bases, with 12 bases between them. Germline CDR1 is SEHNR and CDR2 is FQNEAQ (reference sequence). CDR3 sequence: CASSSGLGAQYF. CDR3 in DNA: TGTGCCAGCAGCTCAGGCCTCGGGGCCCAGTACTTC.

This clone came up many times. The V call is TRBV6-5, the J call TRBJ2-3; D perhaps matches TRBD2 (6 bases). This CDR3 has 14 residues. The V end was cut by 8 bases, the J end by 1 base, with 13 bases between. From germline, CDR1 is MNHEY and CDR2 SVGAGI. CDR3 nucleotide sequence: TGTGCCAGCGGCCCCGAGCGGGGCACAGATACGCAGTATTTT. This gives the protein CASGPERGTDTQYF.

V and J are TRBV5-1 and TRBJ2-7; 10 bases line up with TRBD2. This CDR3 has 14 amino acids. CDR1 and CDR2 (germline): SGHRS, YFSETQ. The J segment lost 9 bases and the V segment lost 0 bases, leaving 6 bases of the junction unmatched. The CDR3 spells CASSLGTSGLGQYF. CDR3 nucleotides: TGCGCCAGCAGCTTGGGGACTAGCGGCCTCGGGCAGTACTTC.

The chain is built from TRBV27 and TRBJ2-7; D possibly corresponds to TRBD2 (6 bases). The CDR3 has 14 residues. V gave up 3 bases and J gave up 2 bases, with 11 bases separating them. In germline, CDR1 is MNHEY, CDR2 SMNVEV (reference sequence). CDR3 in DNA: TGTGCCAGCAGTTTGCGGCCGGGGGCCTACGAGCAGTACTTC. It codes for CASSLRPGAYEQYF.

This clone was recorded once. The CDR3 protein is CASVLRAGENIQYF. For the CDR3, the DNA is TGTGCCAGCGTTCTGCGGGCCGGGGAAAACATTCAGTACTTC. V is TRBV7-9 and J is TRBJ2-4; D perhaps matches TRBD2 (5 bases). CDR1 is SEHNR, CDR2 FQNEAQ, per germline (reference sequence). V was clipped by 8 bases and J by 5 bases, with 16 bases between them. This CDR3 comprises 14 residues.

In regard to this clone: At one end, the junction sequence differs from germline, possibly due to a read error. The chain has TRBV28 and TRBJ2-3; 12 bases fit TRBD2. The germline V gene encodes CDR1 MDHEN and CDR2 SYDVKM. The CDR3 consists of 15 residues. The CDR3 is CASRRLAGDRVTQYF. In DNA, the CDR3 is TGCGCCAGCAGAAGACTAGCGGGAGATCGGGTTACGCAGTATTTT. The entire variable domain, with the rest obtained from reference TRBV28 and TRBJ2-3, is as follows: DVKVTQSSRYLVKRTGEKVFLECVQDMDHENMFWYRQDPGLGLRLIYFSYDVKMKEKGDIPEGYSVSREKKERFSLILESASTNQTSMYLCASRRLAGDRVTQYFGPGTRLTVL.

This chain connects TRBV27 to TRBJ2-1; 7 bases match TRBD1. The CDR3 length is 15 residues. Losses at the gene ends were 2 bases for V and 7 bases for J; bases not matched to a gene: 8. CDR1 is MNHEY, CDR2 SMNVEV, per germline (reference sequence). The CDR3 bases are TGTGCCAGCAGTTTAAACGACAGGGATGCGAATGAGCAGTTCTTC. Residues: CASSLNDRDANEQFF.

This clone came up once. V is TRBV19 and J is TRBJ2-7; D remains unclear. This CDR3 spans 13 amino acids. Germline CDR1 and CDR2: LNHDA and SQIVND (reference sequence). The V end was cut by 1 base, the J end by 3 bases, with 7 bases between. CDR3 in amino acids: CASSIGTFYEQYF. The CDR3 DNA reads TGTGCCAGTAGTATAGGGACCTTCTACGAGCAGTACTTC.

This clone was recorded once. J is TRBJ2-7 and V is TRBV2; 7 bases align to TRBD2. In germline, CDR1 is SNHLY, CDR2 FYNNEI. The CDR3 is 14 residues long. Trimming removed 6 bases from V and 1 base from J; junction bases left unmatched: 6. The CDR3 is CASRVPGLSYEQYF. For the CDR3, the DNA is TGTGCCAGCAGGGTTCCGGGACTATCCTACGAGCAGTACTTC.

The genes are TRBV10-2 and TRBJ2-1; TRBD2 aligns across 13 bases. CDR1 is WSHSY and CDR2 is SAAADI in the germline V gene. With 4 bases clipped from V and 10 bases from J, the junction kept 4 bases outside the gene matches. The CDR3 contains 14 residues. In nucleotides, the CDR3 is TGCGCCAGCAGTGTACTAGCGGGAGGGAACGAGCAGTTCTTC. The encoded protein is CASSVLAGGNEQFF.

The gene calls are TRBV7-2 and TRBJ2-7; TRBD2 matches 15 bases. Trimming at V came to 5 bases and at J to 5 bases, leaving 7 bases not matched to a gene. Germline CDR1 and CDR2: SGHTA and FQGNSA. The CDR3 loop spans 16 amino acids. The CDR3 is CASSNPGLAGGDEQYF. The DNA of the CDR3 is TGTGCCAGCAGCAATCCGGGACTAGCGGGAGGAGACGAGCAGTACTTC.

This rearrangement joins TRBV5-1 to TRBJ2-1; D might be TRBD1 or TRBD2, each matching 5 bases. The germline V and J ends were trimmed by 4 bases and 7 bases, with 18 bases remaining between them. CDR1 SGHRS and CDR2 YFSETQ come from the germline V gene. The CDR3 has 15 residues. The CDR3 bases are TGCGCCAGCAGCCCCCAAGGGGACCTATGGAATGAGCAGTTCTTC. This encodes CASSPQGDLWNEQFF.

This chain joins TRBV18 and TRBJ2-7; a possible D gene is TRBD1 (6 bases). With 3 bases removed from V and 3 bases from J, the gap between germline ends came to 12 bases. The CDR3 runs 14 residues. Germline values: CDR1 KGHSH, CDR2 LQKENI. The CDR3 DNA is TGTGCCAGCTCACCGAGTCAGGGGTTCTACGAGCAGTACTTC. As protein: CASSPSQGFYEQYF.